What follows are 15 T cell receptor beta chains derived from one specimen sequenced in a study of T-cell memory formation after mild COVID-19. Each CDR3 protein gets one entry after TCRdb re-called the 5' RACE reads with MiXCR. The table has around 400,000 distinct CDR3 sequences, around 24% seen once; the top ten hold around 8.1%. Sequenced input: PBMCs or a T cell subset sorted from them (not recorded which). Receptor source: an adult woman who had mild COVID-19 (a few samples of this study predate the infection). Cell type and time point are not known.

The chain's CDR3 is CATSEPDRDYGYTF. The CDR3 DNA reads TGTGCCACCAGTGAACCGGACAGGGATTATGGCTACACCTTC. V is TRBV24-1 and J is TRBJ1-2; 8 bases agree with TRBD1. This CDR3 has 14 residues. The trim removed 4 bases at V and 5 bases at J, leaving 5 bases unmatched. Germline V lookup: CDR1 KGHDR, CDR2 SFDVKD.

The CDR3, as DNA: TGTGCCAGCAGTTTCGGTAGTCTAAGCATTCAGTACTTC. It is translated as CASSFGSLSIQYF. The chain couples TRBV27 to TRBJ2-4, with D unclear. CDR1 is MNHEY and CDR2 is SMNVEV in the germline V gene (reference sequence). The CDR3 consists of 13 residues. The germline V and J ends were trimmed by 3 bases and 9 bases, with 12 bases remaining between them.

The genes are TRBV7-2 and TRBJ2-2; possibly TRBD2 for D (6 bases). Germline CDR1 reads SGHTA; CDR2 reads FQGNSA. V lost 3 bases and J 1 base, leaving 21 bases between the germline ends. The CDR3 is 19 amino acids. CDR3 protein: CASSFELGGSGRNTGELFF. The CDR3 nucleotides are TGTGCCAGCAGCTTCGAACTCGGTGGCAGCGGGCGGAACACCGGGGAGCTGTTTTTT.

The chain couples TRBV20-1 to TRBJ2-7; no clear D. CDR1 is DFQATT and CDR2 is SNEGSKA in the germline V gene (reference sequence). With 0 bases removed from V and 5 bases from J, the gap between germline ends came to 20 bases. The CDR3 is 16 amino acids. CDR3 DNA: TGCAGTGCTAGAGATTGGCGGTCCCAAAGCATTAACGAGCAGTACTTC. It codes for CSARDWRSQSINEQYF.

The table lists this clonotype with a count of one. The chain links TRBV7-9 to TRBJ1-6, with 9 bases identical to TRBD1. Germline V gives CDR1 SEHNR, CDR2 FQNEAQ (reference sequence). The CDR3 has 12 residues. V lost 4 bases, J lost 13 bases, and 2 bases stayed unmatched. CDR3 amino acids: CASSSTGGPLHF. Written as DNA, the CDR3 is TGTGCCAGCAGCTCCACAGGGGGCCCCCTCCACTTT. Full variable domain (missing parts from reference TRBV7-9 and TRBJ1-6): DTGVSQNPRHKITKRGQNVTFRCDPISEHNRLYWYRQTLGQGPEFLTYFQNEAQLEKSRLLSDRFSAERPKGSFSTLEIQRTEQGDSAMYLCASSSTGGPLHFGNGTRLTVT.

This chain connects TRBV10-3 to TRBJ2-3, with TRBD2 identical over 12 bases. In germline, CDR1 is ENHRY, CDR2 SYGVKD. The CDR3 contains 18 residues. The junction had 7 bases not matched to a gene; V was cut back by 3 bases and J by 0 bases. The CDR3: CAISELAGGRLSTDTQYF. CDR3 nucleotides: TGTGCCATCAGTGAACTAGCGGGGGGACGACTCAGCACAGATACGCAGTATTTT.

The genes are TRBV3-1 and TRBJ2-7, with 10 bases fitting TRBD2. The CDR3 loop spans 15 amino acids. J lost 0 bases, V lost 4 bases, and 3 bases had no gene match. Germline V gives CDR1 LGHDT, CDR2 YNNKEL (reference sequence). The DNA for the CDR3 is TGTGCCAGCAGCCCGACTAGCGGGTTCTCCTACGAGCAGTACTTC. Translating it yields CASSPTSGFSYEQYF.

This clonotype showed up just a few times. The chain is built from TRBV5-1 and TRBJ2-1; 10 bases align to TRBD2. The CDR3 spans 17 residues. After removal of 4 bases from V and 0 bases from J, the junction contained 7 bases not matched to a gene. CDR1 is SGHRS, CDR2 YFSETQ, per germline. CDR3 region: CASSIGTSASSYNEQFF. In DNA form, the CDR3 reads TGCGCCAGCAGCATTGGGACTAGCGCAAGCTCCTACAATGAGCAGTTCTTC.

The DNA for the CDR3 is TGTGCCAGCTCCCCAAAGGTGGATCCTGTGAAAGAAAAACTGTTTTTT. Translating gives CASSPKVDPVKEKLFF. The chain has TRBV18 and TRBJ1-4; D not certain. V was pared by 6 bases and J by 8 bases, with 22 bases between. This CDR3 contains 16 residues. Germline V CDR1 and CDR2: KGHSH, LQKENI.

This clonotype has a handful of counts. This chain connects TRBV4-1 to TRBJ2-3, with D uncertain. The CDR3 spans 13 residues. Trimming shortened V by 5 bases and J by 6 bases, and 12 bases separated the two germline ends. Per germline, CDR1 MGHRA and CDR2 YSYEKL. The CDR3 DNA follows: TGCGCCAGCAGCTCATCACCCTTCGATACGCAGTATTTT. Amino acid sequence: CASSSSPFDTQYF.

This chain links TRBV3-1 with TRBJ2-5, with 8 bases aligning to TRBD1. The CDR3 is 16 amino acids. The V gene end was trimmed by 4 bases and the J gene end by 5 bases; junction bases not matched to a gene: 12. The germline CDR1 and CDR2 sequences are LGHDT and YNNKEL (reference sequence). The CDR3 DNA sequence: TGTGCCAGCAGCCCGGTCGGACAGGGCCGGGGGGAGACCCAGTACTTC. It yields the protein CASSPVGQGRGETQYF.

This chain links TRBV12-3 or TRBV12-4 with TRBJ2-1, with TRBD1 matching over 7 bases. The J segment lost 6 bases and the V segment lost 1 base, leaving 6 bases of the junction unmatched. The CDR3 spans 15 residues. The CDR3 loop reads CASSLVGQGVNEQFF. CDR3 in DNA: TGTGCCAGCAGTTTAGTGGGTCAGGGGGTCAATGAGCAGTTCTTC.

This clonotype was found a few times. The J gene is TRBJ2-5, the V gene TRBV29-1, with a weak D call TRBD1 (5 bases). Per germline, CDR1 SQVTM and CDR2 ANQGSEA. Trimming shortened V by 3 bases and J by 4 bases, and 12 bases separated the two germline ends. The CDR3 loop spans 13 amino acids. CDR3 in amino acids: CSVESGIGETQYF. CDR3 DNA: TGCAGCGTTGAGTCAGGGATTGGAGAGACCCAGTACTTC.

V gene TRBV5-5 combines with J gene TRBJ2-7; 8 bases match TRBD1. Germline V gives CDR1 SGHKS, CDR2 YYEKEE (reference sequence). The CDR3 spans 16 residues. J was trimmed by 1 base and V by 4 bases; bases with no gene match: 10. The CDR3 nucleotides are TGTGCCAGCAGCCAAGGACAGGGTGTTATTTCCTACGAGCAGTACTTC. Protein sequence: CASSQGQGVISYEQYF. Full variable domain (missing parts from reference TRBV5-5 and TRBJ2-7): DAGVTQSPTHLIKTRGQQVTLRCSPISGHKSVSWYQQVLGQGPQFIFQYYEKEERGRGNFPDRFSARQFPNYSSELNVNALLLGDSALYLCASSQGQGVISYEQYFGPGTRLTVT.

The J gene is TRBJ1-4, the V gene TRBV4-1; tentative D call: TRBD1 (5 bases). V gave up 0 bases and J gave up 13 bases, with 15 bases separating them. Germline loops: CDR1 MGHRA, CDR2 YSYEKL. The CDR3 is 14 residues long. This CDR3 reads CASSQDSGLWGLFF. CDR3 nucleotide sequence: TGCGCCAGCAGCCAAGATTCGGGACTGTGGGGACTGTTTTTT.